This TCR beta chain was captured by sequencing in a study of spatial heterogeneity in lung cancer. About the research overall: Detection of beta-chain sequences consistently exceeded that of alpha-chain sequences.

CDR3 size: 14 residues. V was cut by 2 bases and J by 4 bases, with 9 bases left in between. Germline V CDR1 and CDR2: LNHDA, SQIVND (reference sequence). The sample's time point: sample taken at primary tumor resection. Donors were 72 untreated early-stage non-small cell lung cancer patients. The authors sequenced whole RNA from tumor, nontumor lung or frozen PBMC without sorting. MiXCR was run by TCRdb on the 5' RACE reads, yielding one entry per CDR3 protein. The sample carries roughly 25,000 distinct CDR3 sequences, around 7% recorded once. Overall study findings and caveats: Relative to follow-up, resection was when ubiquitous expanded tumor TCRs appeared more in blood.

With respect to this clonotype: Its antigen is currently unknown.

This receptor was taken from a male donor with early-stage non-small cell lung cancer. The chain joins TRBV19 to TRBJ1-5; D remains ambiguous. The material sequenced was PBMCs, taken at surgery. CDR3 residues: CASSIRGQNQPQHF. The CDR3 DNA reads as TGTGCCAGTAGTATAAGAGGTCAGAATCAGCCCCAGCATTTT. Full variable domain (missing parts from reference TRBV19 and TRBJ1-5): DGGITQSPKYLFRKEGQNVTLSCEQNLNHDAMYWYRQDPGQGLRLIYYSQIVNDFQKGDIAEGYSVSREKKESFPLTVTSAQKNPTAFYLCASSIRGQNQPQHFGDGTRLSIL.